A selection of T cell receptor beta chains follows, all from one sample in a study of shared clonotypes between healthy human individuals. Sequencing was performed with immunoSEQ multiplex PCR; in TCRdb, only in-frame clones are kept and a portion is missing. Among some 580,000 clones, less than 98% were seen once, and the ten largest hold roughly 0.05%. The sample comprised naive CD4+ T cells sorted from blood. All receptors come from a woman aged 25-40 years in good health. Both conserved end residues are part of each CDR3. D genes are given only for firm matches. A clone size is listed for some rows: how often the clone was seen (once, few, many), or a class if it is expanded.

clone_size	v_call	d_call	j_call	cdr3_aa	cdr3_nt
NA	TRBV6-6	NA	TRBJ2-2	CASTPRAGDTTGELFF	TGTGCCAGCACCCCCCGGGCAGGGGATACCACCGGGGAGCTGTTTTTT
once	TRBV28	NA	TRBJ2-3	CASSLRADTQYF	TGTGCCAGCAGTTTAAGAGCAGATACGCAGTATTTT
once	TRBV5-1	TRBD1	TRBJ2-7	CASSLGQGEIYEQYF	TGCGCCAGCAGCTTAGGACAGGGAGAAATCTACGAGCAGTACTTC
once	TRBV18	NA	TRBJ2-2	CASSPDRQNTGELFF	TGTGCCAGCTCACCAGACAGACAGAACACCGGGGAGCTGTTTTTT
few	TRBV7-9	TRBD2	TRBJ2-1	CASSGTSGYNEQFF	TGTGCCAGCTCCGGGACTAGCGGGTACAATGAGCAGTTCTTC
NA	TRBV1	NA	TRBJ2-3	CTSSQGGGSGRPSTDTQYF	TGCACCAGCAGCCAAGGCGGGGGTAGCGGGAGACCGAGCACAGATACGCAGTATTTT
NA	TRBV6-5	TRBD1	TRBJ2-7	CASSYSPGQDFNEQYF	TGTGCCAGCAGTTACTCCCCCGGACAGGATTTCAACGAGCAGTACTTC
NA	TRBV10-1	TRBD1	TRBJ2-3	CASSSGTGTDTQYF	TGCGCCAGCAGCTCCGGGACAGGCACAGATACGCAGTATTTT
NA	TRBV5-1	TRBD1	TRBJ2-2	CASSLSTGSGELFF	TGCGCCAGCAGCTTGTCGACAGGGTCCGGGGAGCTGTTTTTT
NA	TRBV6-1	NA	TRBJ2-5	CASSEARWSQRRETQYF	TGTGCCAGCAGTGAAGCACGGTGGAGTCAACGGAGGGAGACCCAGTACTTC
NA	TRBV2	NA	TRBJ2-5	CASSETLDAPQQYF	TGTGCCAGCAGTGAAACACTAGACGCTCCCCAGCAGTACTTC
NA	TRBV28	NA	TRBJ2-3	CASRGSFTDTQYF	TGTGCCAGCCGGGGGAGTTTCACAGATACGCAGTATTTT
NA	TRBV28	TRBD1	TRBJ2-1	CASGGGQGVNNEQFF	TGTGCCAGCGGGGGGGGACAGGGTGTCAACAATGAGCAGTTCTTC
NA	TRBV19	TRBD1	TRBJ2-7	CASSWGTGSYEQYF	TGTGCCAGTAGTTGGGGGACAGGGAGCTACGAGCAGTACTTC
NA	TRBV2	TRBD2	TRBJ2-5	CASSLGLAKETQYF	TGTGCCAGCAGCCTGGGACTAGCCAAAGAGACCCAGTACTTC
NA	TRBV2	NA	TRBJ2-2	CASSDRRTNTGELFF	TGTGCCAGCAGTGATAGGAGAACGAACACCGGGGAGCTGTTTTTT
NA	TRBV28	NA	TRBJ1-2	CASRQVVTYGYTF	TGTGCCAGCAGACAGGTGGTAACCTATGGCTACACCTTC
NA	TRBV7-2	TRBD2	TRBJ2-7	CASRNSGVYEQYF	TGTGCCAGCAGGAATAGCGGGGTTTACGAGCAGTACTTC
NA	TRBV27	NA	TRBJ2-7	CASSRVSGTYEQYF	TGTGCCAGCAGTAGGGTTAGCGGAACCTACGAGCAGTACTTC
NA	TRBV5-6	TRBD1	TRBJ1-6	CASSLYGGQGTSPLHF	TGTGCCAGCAGCTTATACGGGGGACAGGGTACTTCACCCCTCCACTTT
NA	TRBV29-1	NA	TRBJ2-5	CSRGGQETQYF	TGCAGTCGGGGCGGCCAAGAGACCCAGTACTTC
NA	TRBV28	NA	TRBJ2-2	CASSPIGTKAGELFF	TGTGCCAGCAGCCCCATCGGGACAAAGGCCGGGGAGCTGTTTTTT
NA	TRBV7-9	NA	TRBJ2-6	CASSLRDSGANVLTF	TGTGCCAGCAGCTTGCGGGATTCTGGGGCCAACGTCCTGACTTTC
once	TRBV7-2	TRBD2	TRBJ2-1	CASSLVLAGGHEQFF	TGTGCCAGCAGCTTAGTGTTGGCGGGAGGCCATGAGCAGTTCTTC
NA	TRBV28	NA	TRBJ2-2	CASSSGALNGELFF	TGTGCCAGCAGTTCCGGGGCGCTAAACGGGGAGCTGTTTTTT
NA	TRBV5-1	TRBD2	TRBJ2-3	CASSTLAGRSTDTQYF	TGCGCCAGCAGCACCTTAGCGGGGAGGAGCACAGATACGCAGTATTTT
NA	TRBV11-3	TRBD1	TRBJ2-5	CASSFQGASETQYF	TGTGCCAGCAGCTTCCAGGGGGCTAGTGAGACCCAGTACTTC
once	TRBV19	TRBD2	TRBJ2-1	CASSTLGGSSREQFF	TGTGCCAGTAGTACCCTCGGCGGGAGTAGTCGGGAGCAGTTCTTC
NA	TRBV5-6	NA	TRBJ1-5	CASSSTGSTQPQHF	TGTGCCAGCAGCTCCACAGGGTCGACTCAGCCCCAGCATTTT
NA	TRBV4-2	NA	TRBJ2-3	CASSLAPTFGTDTQYF	TGTGCCAGCAGCTTAGCCCCCACTTTCGGCACGGATACGCAGTATTTT
NA	TRBV28	NA	TRBJ1-2	CASSPGGASNYGYTF	TGTGCCAGCAGCCCCGGGGGGGCCAGTAACTATGGCTACACCTTC
NA	TRBV5-8	NA	TRBJ2-3	CASSFRTDTQYF	TGTGCCAGCAGCTTCCGGACAGATACGCAGTATTTT
NA	TRBV28	NA	TRBJ1-5	CASSLGQGGKYQPQHF	TGTGCCAGCAGTTTGGGGCAGGGAGGGAAGTATCAGCCCCAGCATTTT
NA	TRBV11-3	NA	TRBJ2-2	CASSLGRVGNTGELFF	TGTGCCAGCAGCTTAGGGAGGGTGGGGAACACCGGGGAGCTGTTTTTT
NA	TRBV5-1	TRBD2	TRBJ2-5	CASSLAGPGTQYF	TGCGCCAGCAGCTTAGCGGGACCTGGGACCCAGTACTTC
NA	TRBV2	NA	TRBJ2-3	CASRFGGVGTDTQYF	TGTGCCAGCAGATTCGGGGGCGTGGGCACAGATACGCAGTATTTT
NA	TRBV19	NA	TRBJ2-1	CASSSGQYSYNEQFF	TGTGCCAGTAGTAGCGGACAGTACTCCTACAATGAGCAGTTCTTC
NA	TRBV4-2	NA	TRBJ2-1	CASSQEVARRSYNEQFF	TGTGCCAGCAGCCAAGAGGTGGCTAGGAGGTCCTACAATGAGCAGTTCTTC
NA	TRBV19	TRBD1	TRBJ1-5	CASLGQGAYQPQHF	TGTGCCAGTCTCGGACAGGGGGCTTATCAGCCCCAGCATTTT
NA	TRBV28	NA	TRBJ2-6	CASSRSRSGANVLTF	TGTGCCAGCAGCCGAAGTCGCTCTGGGGCCAACGTCCTGACTTTC
NA	TRBV28	NA	TRBJ1-5	CASSLSREDQPQHF	TGTGCCAGCAGTTTATCCCGGGAGGATCAGCCCCAGCATTTT
once	TRBV27	NA	TRBJ2-1	CASSLRRVSIPNEQFF	TGTGCCAGCAGTTTACGAAGGGTATCGATCCCCAATGAGCAGTTCTTC
NA	TRBV20-1	NA	TRBJ1-2	CSARYPGYTF	TGCAGTGCCCGATACCCTGGCTACACCTTC
once	TRBV7-3	NA	TRBJ2-1	CASSPGSYNEQFF	TGTGCCAGCAGCCCCGGGTCCTACAATGAGCAGTTCTTC
NA	TRBV7-3	NA	TRBJ2-5	CASSPLGYQETQYF	TGTGCCAGCAGCCCACTCGGCTACCAAGAGACCCAGTACTTC
NA	TRBV19	NA	TRBJ1-5	CASRKGRLSQPQHF	TGTGCCAGTAGGAAAGGGCGTTTATCACAGCCCCAGCATTTT
NA	TRBV9	NA	TRBJ2-3	CASSAGGGATPTDTQYF	TGTGCCAGCAGCGCCGGAGGAGGGGCGACCCCCACAGATACGCAGTATTTT
NA	TRBV6-6	TRBD1	TRBJ1-5	CASSRQGGQPQHF	TGTGCCAGCAGTAGACAGGGCGGGCAGCCCCAGCATTTT
NA	TRBV2	NA	TRBJ2-3	CASSDLLAGVGTDTQYF	TGTGCCAGCAGTGACTTACTCGCAGGGGTAGGCACAGATACGCAGTATTTT
NA	TRBV19	TRBD1	TRBJ1-1	CASRRQGMNTEAFF	TGTGCCAGTAGGAGACAGGGAATGAACACTGAAGCTTTCTTT
NA	TRBV11-2	NA	TRBJ2-1	CASSLDTGNEQFF	TGTGCCAGCAGCTTAGATACCGGGAATGAGCAGTTCTTC
NA	TRBV19	NA	TRBJ1-3	CASTISPLSGVGNTIYF	TGTGCCAGTACCATCTCCCCCCTGTCAGGCGTTGGAAACACCATATATTTT
NA	TRBV4-1	TRBD2	TRBJ2-7	CASSQEMLGLAPYEQYF	TGCGCCAGCAGCCAAGAGATGTTGGGACTAGCGCCCTACGAGCAGTACTTC
NA	TRBV15	NA	TRBJ2-3	CATSRDRPERGTQYF	TGTGCCACCAGCAGAGATCGTCCAGAACGGGGTACGCAGTATTTT
NA	TRBV11-2	TRBD1	TRBJ1-1	CASSPEPLTGRGAFF	TGTGCCAGCAGCCCCGAACCGCTGACAGGGCGGGGAGCTTTCTTT
NA	TRBV10-2	TRBD2	TRBJ2-5	CASSPSGSWRETQYF	TGCGCCAGCAGCCCTAGCGGGAGTTGGAGAGAGACCCAGTACTTC
NA	TRBV29-1	TRBD2	TRBJ2-1	CSVDFAGGGNEQFF	TGCAGCGTTGATTTCGCGGGAGGGGGTAATGAGCAGTTCTTC
NA	TRBV2	NA	TRBJ2-7	CASARESGVGEQYF	TGTGCCAGCGCGAGGGAATCCGGGGTGGGCGAGCAGTACTTC
once	TRBV29-1	TRBD1	TRBJ2-7	CSVELDRGDSYEQYF	TGCAGCGTTGAACTGGACAGGGGAGACTCCTACGAGCAGTACTTC